A single sample gave rise to the 18 T cell receptor beta chains below, sequenced in a study of cytomegalovirus exposure and HLA in healthy donors. The PCR contained 60 Vbeta and 13 Jbeta primers. The protocol was immunoSEQ multiplex PCR, while the TCRdb copy is restricted to in-frame clones and leaves out a portion. Among about 160,000 clones listed, roughly 80% were seen once. The specimen sequenced was PBMCs. Receptors were obtained from a man aged 40-55 years in good health and CMV-seronegative.

This sequence joins TRBV6-1 and TRBJ2-2; 9 bases match TRBD1. The CDR3 has 16 amino acids. CDR1 MNHNS and CDR2 SASEGT come from the germline V gene. The V segment lost 3 bases and the J segment 3 bases; nucleotides outside the gene matches: 5. CDR3 DNA: TGTGCCAGCAGTGAGCTACAGGGGGCGGACACCGGGGAGCTGTTTTTT. Its translation: CASSELQGADTGELFF.

The chain recombines TRBV5-1 with TRBJ2-2; a weak D match, TRBD1 (6 bases). Trimming removed 4 bases at V and 5 bases at J, with 9 bases between. Germline values: CDR1 SGHRS, CDR2 YFSETQ. The CDR3 loop spans 13 amino acids. CDR3 bases: TGCGCCAGCAGCCACAGGGTAACCGGGGAGCTGTTTTTT. Translating it yields CASSHRVTGELFF.

This chain joins TRBV7-8 and TRBJ1-1; TRBD1 might be the D (5 bases). CDR1 SGHVS and CDR2 FQNEAQ come from the germline V gene. This CDR3 comprises 14 residues. Trimming took off 5 bases at V and 1 base at J, with 11 bases between the two ends. The CDR3 is CASSGNRQNTEAFF. In DNA form, the CDR3 reads TGTGCCAGCAGCGGCAACAGGCAGAACACTGAAGCTTTCTTT.

This sequence joins TRBV10-2 and TRBJ2-2; 9 nucleotides line up with TRBD1. The V gene end was trimmed by 8 bases and the J gene end by 7 bases; junction bases not matched to a gene: 20. This CDR3 has 18 amino acids. The germline CDR1 and CDR2 sequences are WSHSY and SAAADI. This CDR3 reads CASPHDNRDRAPVGELFF. CDR3 sequence (DNA): TGCGCCAGCCCGCACGACAACCGGGACAGGGCCCCTGTCGGGGAGCTGTTTTTT.

This CDR3 is CASSRTEMNTEAFF. The CDR3 coding sequence is TGTGCCAGCAGCAGGACAGAGATGAACACTGAAGCTTTCTTT. The rearrangement joins TRBV7-8 to TRBJ1-1; D is perhaps TRBD1 (6 bases). CDR1 is SGHVS and CDR2 is FQNEAQ in the germline V gene. V was clipped by 5 bases and J by 0 bases, with 10 bases between them. The CDR3 sequence is 14 residues long.

The genes are TRBV7-2 and TRBJ1-6; 9 nucleotides match TRBD1. After removal of 5 bases from V and 6 bases from J, the junction contained 8 bases not matched to a gene. This CDR3 spans 16 amino acids. CDR1 and CDR2 (germline): SGHTA, FQGNSA. CDR3 sequence (DNA): TGTGCCAGCAGCCCCTCGACAGGGGGGACTAATTCACCCCTCCACTTT. Translated, it gives CASSPSTGGTNSPLHF.

This clone was detected only once. The rearrangement joins TRBV28 to TRBJ1-2; 10 bases are shared with TRBD1. In germline, CDR1 is MDHEN, CDR2 SYDVKM. The V and J ends lost 3 bases and 7 bases, in that order; junction bases with no gene match: 8. This CDR3 has 15 amino acids. This chain's CDR3 is CASSLDRGSAGGYTF. The CDR3 DNA is TGTGCCAGCAGTTTGGACAGGGGGTCCGCTGGTGGCTACACCTTC.

The chain links TRBV19 to TRBJ1-6, with unresolved D. CDR1 is LNHDA and CDR2 is SQIVND in the germline V gene (reference sequence). There are 14 residues in the CDR3. V lost 5 bases, J lost 0 bases, and 5 bases lay in between. The CDR3 sequence: CASSLSSYNSPLHF. CDR3 DNA sequence: TGTGCCAGTAGTCTGAGCTCCTATAATTCACCCCTCCACTTT.

This clone was detected only a few times. The chain has TRBV7-6 and TRBJ2-3; 14 nucleotides agree with TRBD2. The germline gives CDR1 SGHVS, CDR2 FNYEAQ. The CDR3 covers 15 residues. J was trimmed by 8 bases and V by 5 bases; bases with no gene match: 6. The CDR3 loop is CASSPTSGGAGTQYF. The CDR3 DNA sequence: TGTGCCAGCAGCCCGACTAGCGGGGGGGCGGGTACGCAGTATTTT.

The chain links TRBV27 to TRBJ2-2, with a tentative D call TRBD1 (6 bases). This CDR3 spans 15 amino acids. Germline V gene sequence: CDR1 MNHEY, CDR2 SMNVEV (reference sequence). The germline V and J ends were trimmed by 2 bases and 1 base, with 8 bases remaining between them. CDR3 bases: TGTGCCAGCAGTTTAACAGGGTTGAACACCGGGGAGCTGTTTTTT. Protein sequence: CASSLTGLNTGELFF.

The chain couples TRBV7-2 to TRBJ1-2; 7 bases align to TRBD1. The CDR3 length is 17 residues. The ends lost 4 bases at V and 4 bases at J; junction bases unmatched: 15. Germline V gene sequence: CDR1 SGHTA, CDR2 FQGNSA. The CDR3: CASSSRDSFATPYGYTF. The CDR3 coding sequence is TGTGCCAGCAGCTCGCGGGACAGCTTCGCCACCCCCTATGGCTACACCTTC.

This chain joins TRBV7-8 and TRBJ1-1; the match to TRBD1 covers 8 bases. This CDR3 comprises 17 residues. The germline V gene encodes CDR1 SGHVS and CDR2 FQNEAQ. The trim removed 1 base at V and 1 base at J, leaving 8 bases unmatched. Here the CDR3 reads CASSLGGTGGRNTEAFF. The CDR3 coding sequence is TGTGCCAGCAGCTTAGGTGGGACAGGCGGCCGGAACACTGAAGCTTTCTTT.

Here the CDR3 DNA reads TGTGCCAGTAGTTCCGGGACAGGGGGATTTGGAAACACCATATATTTT. This translates into CASSSGTGGFGNTIYF. The chain couples TRBV19 to TRBJ1-3, with 11 bases lining up with TRBD1. Germline V lookup: CDR1 LNHDA, CDR2 SQIVND (reference sequence). The ends lost 5 bases at V and 3 bases at J; junction bases unmatched: 6. The CDR3 loop spans 16 amino acids.

This clone is a singleton in its sample. The rearrangement links TRBV4-3 to TRBJ1-6, with unresolved D. The CDR3 runs to 12 residues. The germline V gene encodes CDR1 LGHNA and CDR2 YSLEER. The germline V and J ends were trimmed by 4 bases and 12 bases, with 10 bases remaining between them. As DNA, the CDR3 is TGCGCCAGCAGCCGAGACCGAGGACCCCTCCACTTT. It encodes CASSRDRGPLHF.

This rearrangement joins TRBV10-1 to TRBJ1-1, with 7 positions matching TRBD1. V lost 8 bases to trimming and J lost 1 base; unmatched junction nucleotides: 4. This CDR3 region has 13 residues. Germline loops: CDR1 WNHNN, CDR2 SYGVQD (reference sequence). CDR3 bases: TGCGCCAGCCCGGGACAGCCGAACACTGAAGCTTTCTTT. Translated: CASPGQPNTEAFF.

The chain recombines TRBV29-1 with TRBJ2-7; TRBD1 might be the D (5 bases). V was pared by 5 bases and J by 2 bases, with 10 bases between. CDR3 size: 12 residues. CDR1 is SQVTM, CDR2 ANQGSEA, per germline. The chain's CDR3 is CSVKGRPYEQYF. CDR3 sequence (DNA): TGCAGCGTTAAGGGGCGCCCCTACGAGCAGTACTTC.

This rearrangement joins TRBV5-1 to TRBJ2-5, with TRBD1 as a possible D gene (6 bases). TRBJ2-7 explains the end of the DNA better; the J call may be wrong. Germline-derived CDR1 and CDR2 are SGHRS and YFSETQ. This CDR3 spans 14 amino acids. CDR3 nucleotides: TGCGCCAGCAGCTTTCGGGACACGCTCTACGAGCAGTACTTC. This translates into CASSFRDTLYEQYF.

This chain connects TRBV5-1 to TRBJ2-1; TRBD2 agrees at 7 bases. The CDR3 sequence is 15 residues long. The germline V gene encodes CDR1 SGHRS and CDR2 YFSETQ. V shed 6 bases, J shed 0 bases, and the junction held 6 bases outside the gene matches. CDR3 loop: CASTGGGSSYNEQFF. The CDR3 DNA sequence: TGCGCCAGCACTGGCGGGGGAAGCTCCTACAATGAGCAGTTCTTC.